These 6 T cell receptor beta chains originate from one sample sequenced in a study of Ad26.COV2.S vaccination and SARS-CoV-2 variants. Treatment reported: around 19 received Ad26.COV2.S at low or high dose, single or two shots; 5 received placebo; per-sample allocation not given. Specimen acquisition occurred on day 63 following the initial vaccine or placebo injection. The protocol was immunoSEQ multiplex PCR, while the TCRdb copy is restricted to in-frame clones and leaves out a portion. There are approximately 300,000 clones in the sample; 85% occur only once, and around 2.2% lies in the top ten. The sample in question was peripheral blood, obtained in a trial of Ad26.COV2.S vaccine versus placebo. The receptor source for this set is a person aged 18-65 years who received the Ad26.COV2.S COVID-19 vaccine or a placebo.

This chain uses TRBV5-6 with TRBJ2-1; 7 bases align to TRBD2. Germline loops: CDR1 SGHDT, CDR2 YYEEEE. This CDR3 is 14 amino acids long. V shed 7 bases and J 2 bases; nucleotides not matched to a gene: 6. The CDR3 DNA follows: TGTGCCAGCGCGGGGGACCGCCCCTACAATGAGCAGTTCTTC. Amino acids: CASAGDRPYNEQFF.

This rearrangement joins TRBV19 to TRBJ1-2; D perhaps matches TRBD1 (5 bases). The CDR3 has 14 amino acids. Per the germline V gene, CDR1 is LNHDA and CDR2 is SQIVND (reference sequence). Trimming took off 2 bases at V and 8 bases at J, with 15 bases between the two ends. The CDR3 loop is CASSITGRLEGYTF. The CDR3 bases are TGTGCCAGTAGTATAACAGGCCGCTTAGAGGGCTACACCTTC.

The chain carries TRBV5-1 and TRBJ1-4; TRBD1 matches 12 bases. The V gene end was trimmed by 4 bases and the J gene end by 8 bases; junction bases not matched to a gene: 9. Germline V lookup: CDR1 SGHRS, CDR2 YFSETQ. The CDR3 is 16 residues long. CDR3 sequence reads: CASSGGQGARTEKLFF. As DNA, the CDR3 is TGCGCCAGCAGCGGGGGACAGGGGGCGCGGACCGAAAAACTGTTTTTT.

The V and J genes are TRBV20-1 and TRBJ1-5, with D possibly TRBD1 on 6 matching bases. V lost 3 bases and J 7 bases, leaving 19 bases between the germline ends. There are 15 residues in the CDR3. Germline V lookup: CDR1 DFQATT, CDR2 SNEGSKA (reference sequence). The CDR3 DNA follows: TGCAGTGCTAGTTACGAGGGGGGGGAACAACAGCCCCAGCATTTT. It translates to CSASYEGGEQQPQHF.

This clone was recorded once. The J gene is TRBJ1-3, the V gene TRBV19; TRBD1 might be the D (6 bases). The germline gives CDR1 LNHDA, CDR2 SQIVND (reference sequence). The CDR3 contains 13 residues. The CDR3 protein is CAARGATGNTIYF. The CDR3, as DNA: TGTGCTGCACGGGGGGCGACTGGAAACACCATATATTTT.

The CDR3 nucleotides are TGTGCCAGTAGTTCAAGACAGCGTACCGGGGAGCTGTTTTTT. It specifies CASSSRQRTGELFF. This rearrangement joins TRBV19 to TRBJ2-2; perhaps TRBD1 as D (5 bases). The CDR3 spans 14 residues. V was pared by 5 bases and J by 5 bases, with 12 bases between. Germline CDR1 LNHDA, CDR2 SQIVND (reference sequence).